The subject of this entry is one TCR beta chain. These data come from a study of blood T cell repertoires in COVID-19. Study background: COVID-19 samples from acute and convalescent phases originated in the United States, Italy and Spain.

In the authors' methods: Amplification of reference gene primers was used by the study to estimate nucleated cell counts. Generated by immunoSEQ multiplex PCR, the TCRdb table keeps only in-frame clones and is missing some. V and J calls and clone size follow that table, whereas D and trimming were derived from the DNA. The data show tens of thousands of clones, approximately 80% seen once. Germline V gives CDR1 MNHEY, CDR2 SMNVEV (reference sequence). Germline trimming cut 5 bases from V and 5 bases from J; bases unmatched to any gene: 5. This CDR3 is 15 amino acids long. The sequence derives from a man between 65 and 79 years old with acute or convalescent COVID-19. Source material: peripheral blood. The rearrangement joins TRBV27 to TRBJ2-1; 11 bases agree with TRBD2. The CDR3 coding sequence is TGTGCCAGCAGTCCCGGGACTAGCGGAAACAATGAGCAGTTCTTC. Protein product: CASSPGTSGNNEQFF.